This T cell receptor beta chain was identified during a study of T-cell reconstitution after alpha-beta-depleted transplantation in children. Study conclusions and caveats: Newly produced T cells mostly provided counts and TCRbeta diversity after one year, as hyperexpanded clones declined. Roughly two months post-transplant, alpha-beta T cells reportedly originated from several hundred graft clones that had expanded.

Concerning this clonotype itself: Its matching antigen is unknown.

Library preparation (for TCRbeta) was performed with unique molecular identifiers. TCRdb used MiXCR to reprocess the PCR reads, holding one entry per CDR3 protein. The sample lists 700,000 to 950,000 distinct CDR3 sequences; roughly 15% were seen once. The CDR3 totals 12 residues. The germline V and J ends were trimmed by 4 bases and 4 bases, with 7 bases remaining between them. Germline V gene lookup returns CDR1 SGHVS and CDR2 FQNEAQ. This clonotype originated in a male patient between 10 and 17 years old who had a stem cell transplant for acute lymphoblastic leukemia, so the T cells may come from the graft donor. The chain couples TRBV7-8 to TRBJ1-2; D is unclear. Sequencing was performed on PBMCs, mostly from graft donor cells, taken 360 days after TCRalphabeta/CD19-depleted stem cell transplant. CDR3 nucleotide sequence: TGTGCCAGCAGCTACCGGACCTATGGCTACACCTTC. Protein: CASSYRTYGYTF.